The 32 T cell receptor beta chains listed next were all sequenced from one sample in a study of blood T cell repertoires in COVID-19. Data came from immunoSEQ multiplex PCR; TCRdb stores just in-frame clones and leaves some out. The repertoire holds roughly 100,000 clones, with about 85% as singletons. Sequencing was done on a sample of peripheral blood. All receptors come from a man in his fifties or sixties with acute or convalescent COVID-19.

The V gene is TRBV5-5, the J gene TRBJ2-2, with D possibly matching TRBD2 (6 bases). The CDR3 consists of 14 residues. The germline CDR1 and CDR2 sequences are SGHKS and YYEKEE (reference sequence). Trimming stripped 4 bases from V and 3 bases from J, with 10 bases between. DNA for the CDR3: TGTGCCAGCAGCACCCGGAGGGACACCGGGGAGCTGTTTTTT. Amino acids: CASSTRRDTGELFF.

The genes are TRBV30 and TRBJ1-2, with 9 positions matching TRBD1. This CDR3 contains 13 residues. V lost 5 bases and J lost 4; bases outside the gene matches: 5. Germline assignment: CDR1 GTSNPN and CDR2 SVGIG (reference sequence). CDR3 sequence reads: CAWERDRVYGYTF. The CDR3 nucleotides read TGTGCCTGGGAGAGGGACAGGGTCTATGGCTACACCTTC.

This clone was observed a single time. The chain carries TRBV6-6 and TRBJ1-1; no reliable D call. V lost 7 bases and J lost 5, with 17 bases in between. Germline values: CDR1 MNHNY, CDR2 SVGAGI (reference sequence). The CDR3 covers 14 residues. The CDR3, as DNA: TGTGCCAGCATCGCGGGCCCTGGAGAGACTGAAGCTTTCTTT. Translation: CASIAGPGETEAFF.

This chain's CDR3 is CASSFYRNTGELFF. In DNA form, the CDR3 reads TGTGCCAGCAGCTTTTATAGGAACACCGGGGAGCTGTTTTTT. The V call is TRBV11-2, the J call TRBJ2-2; D not certain. CDR1 SGHAT and CDR2 FQNNGV come from the germline V gene. This CDR3 region has 14 residues. The V end lost 3 bases, the J end lost 1 base, and 6 bases lay between the germline ends.

The chain couples TRBV5-1 to TRBJ2-3; 7 bases match TRBD1. Germline V gene lookup returns CDR1 SGHRS and CDR2 YFSETQ. Trimming cost V 4 bases and J 2 bases; bases outside gene matches: 10. CDR3 length: 16 amino acids. CDR3 DNA: TGCGCCAGCAGCCCCCCCCGAGACAGGGCCACAGATACGCAGTATTTT. This encodes CASSPPRDRATDTQYF. Drawing the rest from reference TRBV5-1 and TRBJ2-3, the complete variable domain is KAGVTQTPRYLIKTRGQQVTLSCSPISGHRSVSWYQQTPGQGLQFLFEYFSETQRNKGNFPGRFSGRQFSNSRSEMNVSTLELGDSALYLCASSPPRDRATDTQYFGPGTRLTVL.

This clone was observed a few times. The V call is TRBV5-1, the J call TRBJ2-7, with D perhaps TRBD1 (6 bases). This CDR3 has 14 amino acids. Trimming cost V 3 bases and J 5 bases, with 15 bases left between them. Per germline, CDR1 SGHRS and CDR2 YFSETQ. CDR3 bases: TGCGCCAGCAGCTCAGCAAACAGGGTCGACGAGCAGTACTTC. Encoded protein: CASSSANRVDEQYF.

The chain couples TRBV6-5 to TRBJ1-1; the D is unclear. The V gene lost 7 bases and the J gene lost 6 bases, with 15 bases spanning the gap. The length of the CDR3 is 13 residues. Germline loops: CDR1 MNHEY, CDR2 SVGAGI. CDR3 region: CASTSAGAAEAFF. CDR3 nucleotides: TGTGCCAGCACCAGCGCGGGTGCAGCTGAAGCTTTCTTT.

The V call is TRBV5-1, the J call TRBJ2-4; 13 bases map to TRBD2. The CDR3 length is 14 residues. Germline CDR1 is SGHRS and CDR2 is YFSETQ. With V trimmed by 4 bases and J by 6 bases, 1 base remained unmatched. The CDR3 DNA follows: TGCGCCAGCAGCACTAGCGGGAGGGTAAACATTCAGTACTTC. As protein: CASSTSGRVNIQYF.

This chain joins TRBV30 and TRBJ1-5; possibly TRBD1 for D (6 bases). Between the trimmed V and J ends, which lost 5 bases and 2 bases, there was a span of 10 bases. The CDR3 runs 13 residues. Germline CDR1 reads GTSNPN; CDR2 reads SVGIG (reference sequence). CDR3 loop: CAWSGVRNQPQHF. The CDR3 DNA sequence: TGTGCCTGGTCAGGGGTGCGCAATCAGCCCCAGCATTTT.

The rearrangement uses TRBV25-1 and TRBJ1-4; possible D gene TRBD1, 6 bases. V was shortened by 1 base and J by 7 bases, with 13 bases between the two germline ends. CDR1 is MGHDK, CDR2 SYGVNS, per germline. The CDR3 spans 15 residues. The CDR3 sequence: CASSEWTVVTEKLFF. The CDR3 nucleotides read TGTGCCAGCAGTGAATGGACAGTGGTTACTGAAAAACTGTTTTTT.

The chain links TRBV6-5 to TRBJ2-7, with 9 bases fitting TRBD2. Germline V CDR1 and CDR2: MNHEY, SVGAGI. Trimming cost V 2 bases and J 2 bases; bases outside gene matches: 7. CDR3 length: 16 amino acids. The CDR3 coding sequence is TGTGCCAGCAGTTACGGGATTAGCGGGGGAACCTACGAGCAGTACTTC. The encoded protein is CASSYGISGGTYEQYF.

This sequence joins TRBV3-1 (or the pseudogene TRBV3-2) and TRBJ1-2, with D maybe TRBD1 (6 bases). The CDR3 sequence is 13 residues long. V lost 4 bases, J lost 7 bases, and 13 bases lay in between. Germline-derived CDR1 and CDR2 are LGHDT and YNNKEL (reference sequence). DNA of the CDR3: TGTGCCAGCAGCCCCGGGGGGCAGGGTGGCTACACCTTC. Translation gives CASSPGGQGGYTF.

The V gene is TRBV30, the J gene TRBJ1-5; TRBD1 matches at 10 bases. CDR1 and CDR2 (germline): GTSNPN, SVGIG (reference sequence). The V and J ends lost 1 base and 4 bases, in that order; junction bases with no gene match: 7. The CDR3 spans 16 residues. Here the CDR3 reads CAWSALGQGGNQPQHF. The CDR3 coding sequence is TGTGCCTGGAGTGCCCTCGGACAGGGGGGGAATCAGCCCCAGCATTTT.

The J gene is TRBJ2-5, the V gene TRBV28; possible D gene TRBD1, 6 bases. V was trimmed by 5 bases and J by 5 bases, leaving 12 bases between them. From germline, CDR1 is MDHEN and CDR2 SYDVKM. The CDR3 sequence is 13 residues long. This CDR3 reads CASSTGQSETQYF. The CDR3 coding sequence is TGTGCCAGCAGTACTGGACAGTCGGAGACCCAGTACTTC. The whole variable domain, remainder taken from reference TRBV28 and TRBJ2-5, is DVKVTQSSRYLVKRTGEKVFLECVQDMDHENMFWYRQDPGLGLRLIYFSYDVKMKEKGDIPEGYSVSREKKERFSLILESASTNQTSMYLCASSTGQSETQYFGPGTRLLVL.

The chain has TRBV7-3 and TRBJ1-6, with D hard to call. Germline CDR1 SGHTA, CDR2 FQGTGA. The CDR3 covers 16 residues. Between the trimmed V and J ends, which lost 1 base and 0 bases, there was a span of 7 bases. The CDR3 DNA reads TGTGCCAGCAGCTTAAATCCCAGCTCCTATAATTCACCCCTCCACTTT. Translated: CASSLNPSSYNSPLHF.

J is TRBJ1-1 and V is TRBV15; 7 positions agree with TRBD1. In germline, CDR1 is LNHNV, CDR2 YYDKDF (reference sequence). The CDR3 spans 15 residues. The trim removed 0 bases at V and 4 bases at J, leaving 5 bases unmatched. The CDR3 bases are TGTGCCACCAGCAGAGATACACAGGGGAGCACTGAAGCTTTCTTT. It is translated as CATSRDTQGSTEAFF.

V usage is TRBV6-5 and J usage is TRBJ1-6, with D unresolved. Germline assignment: CDR1 MNHEY and CDR2 SVGAGI. This CDR3 comprises 13 residues. Trimming pared 7 bases from V and 7 bases from J, leaving 11 bases between. Here the CDR3 DNA reads TGTGCCAGCACCCCCGGAGGGAATTCACCCCTCCACTTT. Amino acid sequence: CASTPGGNSPLHF.

This clone appeared a single time. The chain employs TRBV10-1 and TRBJ2-5, with a weak D call TRBD2 (6 bases). This CDR3 is built from 14 residues. The V and J ends lost 3 bases and 2 bases respectively, with 10 bases between them. CDR1 and CDR2 from the germline V gene are WNHNN and SYGVQD (reference sequence). As DNA, the CDR3 is TGCGCCAGCAGTGACGGGGGAAGACAAGAGACCCAGTACTTC. Translating gives CASSDGGRQETQYF.

The chain joins TRBV19 to TRBJ1-2, with D possibly being TRBD1 (6 bases). V lost 11 bases, J lost 2 bases, and 15 bases lay in between. The CDR3 has 13 amino acids. Germline values: CDR1 LNHDA, CDR2 SQIVND (reference sequence). CDR3 DNA: TGTGCCGGACTTACAGGGACCAACTATGGCTACACCTTC. This translates into CAGLTGTNYGYTF.

The V and J genes are TRBV30 and TRBJ2-5; D is possibly TRBD2 (5 bases). Trimming removed 3 bases at V and 5 bases at J, with 16 bases between. From germline, CDR1 is GTSNPN and CDR2 SVGIG (reference sequence). This CDR3 contains 14 residues. The CDR3 sequence: CAWRGPGSGETQYF. The DNA for the CDR3 is TGTGCCTGGAGAGGACCGGGGTCCGGTGAGACCCAGTACTTC.

The V gene is TRBV19, the J gene TRBJ2-7; 15 bases align to TRBD2. CDR3 size: 15 residues. Germline V gives CDR1 LNHDA, CDR2 SQIVND (reference sequence). V was pared by 9 bases and J by 7 bases, with 10 bases of the junction left unmatched. The CDR3 DNA is TGTGCCAGCCAAGGACGGGGACTAGCGGGAGGAGAGCAGTACTTC. It codes for CASQGRGLAGGEQYF. Using reference TRBV19 and TRBJ2-7 for the parts outside the CDR3, the full variable domain is DGGITQSPKYLFRKEGQNVTLSCEQNLNHDAMYWYRQDPGQGLRLIYYSQIVNDFQKGDIAEGYSVSREKKESFPLTVTSAQKNPTAFYLCASQGRGLAGGEQYFGPGTRLTVT.

This clone turned up a few times. V usage is TRBV19 and J usage is TRBJ2-7, with D maybe TRBD2 (6 bases). The V and J ends lost 6 bases and 0 bases respectively, with 18 bases between them. CDR1 LNHDA and CDR2 SQIVND come from the germline V gene (reference sequence). This CDR3 is 16 amino acids long. CDR3 protein: CASRPSVGGISYEQYF. For the CDR3, the DNA is TGTGCCAGTAGGCCATCGGTTGGAGGGATCTCCTACGAGCAGTACTTC.

The chain uses TRBV4-1 and TRBJ2-3, with 11 bases identical to TRBD2. The CDR3 spans 17 residues. Looked up from germline, CDR1 is MGHRA and CDR2 is YSYEKL. Trimming cost V 4 bases and J 3 bases; bases outside gene matches: 9. For the CDR3, the DNA is TGCGCCAGCAGCCTCGTAGCGGGGGGGCGTAGGACAGATACGCAGTATTTT. Residues: CASSLVAGGRRTDTQYF.

The rearrangement uses TRBV18 and TRBJ2-7; D uncertain. The CDR3 has 13 residues. CDR1 is KGHSH, CDR2 LQKENI, per germline. The V end lost 3 bases, the J end lost 2 bases, and 8 bases lay between the germline ends. CDR3 sequence: CASSPDTTYEQYF. The DNA of the CDR3 is TGTGCCAGCTCACCCGACACGACCTACGAGCAGTACTTC.

The chain links TRBV29-1 to TRBJ1-1; 7 bases align to TRBD1. The trim removed 5 bases at V and 11 bases at J, leaving 14 bases unmatched. The CDR3 contains 13 residues. Germline V gene sequence: CDR1 SQVTM, CDR2 ANQGSEA. The CDR3 nucleotides read TGCAGCGTTTATAAGGACAGGTTTGGGGATGCTTTCTTT. This sequence encodes CSVYKDRFGDAFF.

The chain employs TRBV19 and TRBJ2-7; the D gene is possibly TRBD2 (5 bases). The V end was cut by 8 bases, the J end by 0 bases, with 14 bases between. The CDR3 has 14 amino acids. Germline CDR1 reads LNHDA; CDR2 reads SQIVND (reference sequence). The CDR3 sequence is CASAGSVSSYEQYF. The DNA for the CDR3 is TGTGCCAGTGCGGGTTCAGTGAGCTCCTACGAGCAGTACTTC.

The chain couples TRBV24-1 to TRBJ2-7; D might be TRBD2 (7 bases). The germline gives CDR1 KGHDR, CDR2 SFDVKD. This CDR3 contains 13 residues. With 3 bases removed from V and 6 bases from J, the gap between germline ends came to 11 bases. CDR3 sequence: CATSDVGGLEQYF. The CDR3 DNA is TGTGCCACCAGTGATGTGGGGGGGCTCGAGCAGTACTTC.

The J gene is TRBJ1-2, the V gene TRBV19, with 7 bases fitting TRBD1. This CDR3 comprises 13 residues. The trim removed 6 bases at V and 4 bases at J, leaving 5 bases unmatched. Germline-derived CDR1 and CDR2 are LNHDA and SQIVND (reference sequence). In nucleotides, the CDR3 is TGTGCCAGTAGGGAGGGGGCTGGCTATGGCTACACCTTC. Translated, it gives CASREGAGYGYTF.

This sequence joins TRBV5-1 and TRBJ2-3, with D possibly matching TRBD1 (6 bases). This CDR3 contains 16 residues. The V gene's germline CDR1 is SGHRS and CDR2 YFSETQ. V was shortened by 0 bases and J by 1 base, with 12 bases between the two germline ends. The CDR3 is CASSLATGAGTDTQYF. The DNA of the CDR3 is TGCGCCAGCAGCTTGGCGACAGGTGCTGGCACAGATACGCAGTATTTT.

The table lists this clone with a few counts. The rearrangement joins TRBV5-6 to TRBJ2-1, with 9 nucleotides matching TRBD1. With 4 bases clipped from V and 3 bases from J, the junction kept 5 bases outside the gene matches. The CDR3 runs 15 residues. Germline V gives CDR1 SGHDT, CDR2 YYEEEE. For the CDR3, the DNA is TGTGCCAGCAGCCCAGGGACAGGGAGCTACAATGAGCAGTTCTTC. This sequence encodes CASSPGTGSYNEQFF.

This sequence joins TRBV7-8 and TRBJ1-5; D is unresolved. The length of the CDR3 is 16 residues. Germline V gene sequence: CDR1 SGHVS, CDR2 FQNEAQ. The V gene lost 1 base and the J gene lost 1 base, with 11 bases spanning the gap. CDR3: CASSLVSGRSNQPQHF. CDR3 in DNA: TGTGCCAGCAGCTTAGTATCCGGCAGGAGCAATCAGCCCCAGCATTTT.

The chain carries TRBV19 and TRBJ2-1; the D is unclear. The CDR3 extends over 14 amino acids. Per germline, CDR1 LNHDA and CDR2 SQIVND (reference sequence). V lost 6 bases and J 5 bases, leaving 14 bases between the germline ends. The CDR3 spells CASREPSINNEQFF. CDR3 nucleotides: TGTGCCAGTAGAGAACCCTCTATAAACAATGAGCAGTTCTTC.